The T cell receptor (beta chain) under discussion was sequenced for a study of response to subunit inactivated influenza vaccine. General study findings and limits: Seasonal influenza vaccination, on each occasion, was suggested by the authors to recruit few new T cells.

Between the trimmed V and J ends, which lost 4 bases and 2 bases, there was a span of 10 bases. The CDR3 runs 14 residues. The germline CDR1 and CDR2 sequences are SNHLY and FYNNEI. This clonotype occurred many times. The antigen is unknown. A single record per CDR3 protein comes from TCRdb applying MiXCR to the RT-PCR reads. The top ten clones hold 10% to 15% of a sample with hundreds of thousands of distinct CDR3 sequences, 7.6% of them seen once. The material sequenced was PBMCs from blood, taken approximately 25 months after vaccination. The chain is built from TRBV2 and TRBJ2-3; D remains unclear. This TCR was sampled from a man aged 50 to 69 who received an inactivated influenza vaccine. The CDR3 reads CASSVRGDTDTQYF. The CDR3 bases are TGTGCCAGCAGTGTTCGAGGAGACACAGATACGCAGTATTTT.